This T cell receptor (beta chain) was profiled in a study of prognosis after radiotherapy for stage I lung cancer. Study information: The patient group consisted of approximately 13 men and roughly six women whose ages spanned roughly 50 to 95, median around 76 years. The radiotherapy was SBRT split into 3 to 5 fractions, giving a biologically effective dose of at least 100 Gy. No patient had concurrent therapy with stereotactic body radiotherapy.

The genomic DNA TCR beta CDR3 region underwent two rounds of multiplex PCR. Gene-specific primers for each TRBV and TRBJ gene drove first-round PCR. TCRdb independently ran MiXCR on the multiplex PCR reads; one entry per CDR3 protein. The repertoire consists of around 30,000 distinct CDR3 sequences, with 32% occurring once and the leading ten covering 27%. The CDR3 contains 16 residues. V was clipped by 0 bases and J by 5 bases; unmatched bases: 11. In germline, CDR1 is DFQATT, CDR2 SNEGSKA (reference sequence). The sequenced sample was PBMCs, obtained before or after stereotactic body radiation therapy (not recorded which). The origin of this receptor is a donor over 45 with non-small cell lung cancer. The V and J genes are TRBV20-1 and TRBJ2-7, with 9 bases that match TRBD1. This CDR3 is CSARDQSGTGFHEQYF. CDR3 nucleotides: TGCAGTGCTAGAGATCAAAGCGGGACAGGGTTCCACGAGCAGTACTTC.